The 6 T cell receptor beta chains below all came from one sample that was sequenced in a study of regulatory T cells in long-lasting Graves disease. Building the TCR beta libraries relied on iRepertoire HTBI primers, and CDR3 regions underwent Arm-PCR. TCRdb fed the multiplex PCR reads into MiXCR, producing one record per CDR3 protein. The table has 350,000 to 450,000 distinct CDR3 sequences, about 15% seen once. Time point here: newly diagnosed GD, antithyroid drugs for less than 3 months. Scientists built the TCR library using RNA that was extracted from PBMCs. These sequences were also reported in another study, on T cells in Graves' hyperthyroidism and ophthalmopathy.

Sample: peripheral blood mononuclear cells (PBMCs), taken at new diagnosis, from a patient treated with antithyroid drugs. These receptors were taken from a woman aged 25 to 39 with Graves disease.

This clonotype was recorded a few times. This sequence joins TRBV5-1 and TRBJ2-3, with TRBD2 matching over 8 bases. The CDR3 is made up of 14 amino acids. The junction had 7 bases not matched to a gene; V was cut back by 5 bases and J by 5 bases. Germline-derived CDR1 and CDR2 are SGHRS and YFSETQ. In DNA form, the CDR3 reads TGCGCCAGCAGTCCCGGGGGGGGAGGAGATACGCAGTATTTT. Translation: CASSPGGGGDTQYF.

This clonotype was detected ten times or more. One end of the junction does not line up with germline, which may come from a read error. The chain combines TRBV2 with TRBJ1-4; no clear D gene. The CDR3 runs 14 residues. The V gene's germline CDR1 is SNHLY and CDR2 FYNNEI. The CDR3 region has the DNA TGTGCCAGCAGGGAAGAGGAGCCCAGTGAAAAACTGTTTTTT. Protein: CASREEEPSEKLFF.

This clonotype has at least ten counts. V usage is TRBV24-1 and J usage is TRBJ2-5; D not certain. Trimming removed 4 bases from V and 0 bases from J, with 11 bases in between. Germline values: CDR1 KGHDR, CDR2 SFDVKD. The CDR3 contains 15 residues. CDR3 DNA: TGTGCCACCAGTGACCCTGACCGGTACCAAGAGACCCAGTACTTC. It translates to CATSDPDRYQETQYF.

This clonotype has a count of ten or more. The CDR3: CSAGQGGSTDTQYF. The CDR3, as DNA: TGCAGTGCTGGACAGGGGGGAAGCACAGATACGCAGTATTTT. This chain links TRBV20-1 with TRBJ2-3, with 10 positions matching TRBD1. CDR1 DFQATT and CDR2 SNEGSKA come from the germline V gene (reference sequence). This CDR3 comprises 14 residues. The trim removed 5 bases at V and 0 bases at J, leaving 2 bases unmatched.

This clonotype has at least ten counts. J is TRBJ1-1 and V is TRBV30; D might be TRBD1 (5 bases). V was shortened by 3 bases and J by 6 bases, with 8 bases between the two germline ends. The CDR3 has 11 residues. In germline, CDR1 is GTSNPN, CDR2 SVGIG (reference sequence). CDR3 nucleotides: TGTGCCTGGAGGGGGGGAGCTGAAGCTTTCTTT. Its protein product is CAWRGGAEAFF.

This clonotype has ten or more counts. The chain employs TRBV20-1 and TRBJ1-5, with D hard to call. V was trimmed by 4 bases and J by 3 bases, leaving 13 bases between them. The length of the CDR3 is 14 residues. Germline V gene sequence: CDR1 DFQATT, CDR2 SNEGSKA (reference sequence). The CDR3 is CSANRQASNQPQHF. The CDR3 region has the DNA TGCAGTGCTAACCGGCAGGCGTCCAATCAGCCCCAGCATTTT.